Below, 26 T cell receptor beta chains from the same sample are listed, as sequenced in a study of chemoradiotherapy in HPV16-positive cancers. TCRdb keeps only in-frame clones here, not all; method: immunoSEQ multiplex PCR. The profile shows 2,500 to 3,500 clones, about four fifths of them singletons. The specimen was tumor tissue, collected from a patient who underwent chemoradiotherapy. These receptors originate from a human donor with HPV-associated anogenital cancer.

The V gene is TRBV7-6, the J gene TRBJ2-7; no reliable D call. Trimming removed 5 bases from V and 3 bases from J, with 17 bases in between. The CDR3 length is 15 residues. Germline assignment: CDR1 SGHVS and CDR2 FNYEAQ. Written as DNA, the CDR3 is TGTGCCAGCAGCACCTCCCTGTTTTATGTCTACGAGCAGTACTTC. As protein: CASSTSLFYVYEQYF.

This clone was detected only once. This chain uses TRBV18 with TRBJ1-1; the D is unclear. The V gene's germline CDR1 is KGHSH and CDR2 LQKENI. There are 13 residues in the CDR3. V gave up 9 bases and J gave up 5 bases, with 16 bases separating them. CDR3 bases: TGTGCCAGGGGAGGAGGGTTAGGGACTGAAGCTTTCTTT. Protein sequence: CARGGGLGTEAFF.

This clone was seen a handful of times. This chain links TRBV7-3 with TRBJ2-2; TRBD2 is a possible D gene (5 bases). The germline gives CDR1 SGHTA, CDR2 FQGTGA. The CDR3 runs 14 residues. The ends were cut back, 5 bases at V and 2 bases at J, with 9 bases in the middle. As DNA, the CDR3 is TGTGCCAGCAGCAAGGACTTTAACACCGGGGAGCTGTTTTTT. This translates into CASSKDFNTGELFF.

The chain recombines TRBV4-2 with TRBJ1-3; TRBD1 is a possible D gene (6 bases). Per germline, CDR1 LGHNA and CDR2 YNFKEQ. Trimming cost V 5 bases and J 2 bases, with 10 bases left between them. This CDR3 comprises 14 residues. The CDR3 region has the DNA TGTGCCAGCAGCTTTCGGACAGCTGGAAACACCATATATTTT. Its translation is CASSFRTAGNTIYF.

V and J are TRBV9 and TRBJ1-5; D is uncertain. The V and J ends lost 0 bases and 4 bases respectively, with 8 bases between them. The germline gives CDR1 SGDLS, CDR2 YYNGEE. The CDR3 totals 14 residues. CDR3 region: CASSVDVGNQPQHF. The CDR3 DNA reads as TGTGCCAGCAGCGTAGATGTCGGTAATCAGCCCCAGCATTTT.

The chain recombines TRBV4-1 with TRBJ1-1; D is unclear. The CDR3 runs to 14 residues. In germline, CDR1 is MGHRA, CDR2 YSYEKL. Trimming took 5 bases from V and 1 from J, leaving 11 bases between them. The CDR3 is CASSLRLSNTEAFF. The DNA for the CDR3 is TGCGCCAGCAGCTTACGACTGTCGAACACTGAAGCTTTCTTT.

The chain is built from TRBV5-1 and TRBJ2-3; 7 bases line up with TRBD2. The length of the CDR3 is 13 residues. The germline gives CDR1 SGHRS, CDR2 YFSETQ. V shed 3 bases, J shed 4 bases, and the junction held 2 bases outside the gene matches. CDR3 region: CASSWGGADTQYF. The CDR3 coding sequence is TGCGCCAGCAGCTGGGGGGGTGCAGATACGCAGTATTTT. The whole variable domain, filled in from reference TRBV5-1 and TRBJ2-3, reads KAGVTQTPRYLIKTRGQQVTLSCSPISGHRSVSWYQQTPGQGLQFLFEYFSETQRNKGNFPGRFSGRQFSNSRSEMNVSTLELGDSALYLCASSWGGADTQYFGPGTRLTVL.

This clone was counted once. The rearrangement joins TRBV10-3 to TRBJ1-1, with unresolved D. Trimming stripped 6 bases from V and 1 base from J, with 3 bases between. From germline, CDR1 is ENHRY and CDR2 SYGVKD. The CDR3 consists of 11 residues. The CDR3 protein is CAIRENTEAFF. In DNA, the CDR3 is TGTGCCATCAGGGAGAACACTGAAGCTTTCTTT.

The chain is built from TRBV18 and TRBJ1-1, with D perhaps TRBD1 (6 bases). This CDR3 has 12 residues. Germline CDR1 KGHSH, CDR2 LQKENI. V lost 1 base and J lost 7, with 7 bases in between. Here the CDR3 reads CASSPLQGEAFF. DNA for the CDR3: TGTGCCAGCTCACCACTACAGGGTGAAGCTTTCTTT.

The chain couples TRBV6-4 to TRBJ2-3, with TRBD2 matching 10 bases. Germline loops: CDR1 MRHNA, CDR2 SNTAGT. CDR3 length: 14 residues. The ends lost 3 bases at V and 3 bases at J; junction bases unmatched: 0. The CDR3 region is CASSEAGGTDTQYF. The CDR3 DNA is TGTGCCAGCAGTGAAGCGGGGGGGACAGATACGCAGTATTTT.

The chain recombines TRBV9 with TRBJ2-1; 9 positions agree with TRBD2. The length of the CDR3 is 15 residues. Per germline, CDR1 SGDLS and CDR2 YYNGEE. V gave up 0 bases and J gave up 8 bases; unmatched junction bases: 6. DNA for the CDR3: TGTGCCAGCAGCGTAGGGTTAGCGGGAGAACATGAGCAGTTCTTC. Translation: CASSVGLAGEHEQFF.

This clone occurred a few times. This sequence joins TRBV6-1 and TRBJ1-5, with unresolved D. The germline gives CDR1 MNHNS, CDR2 SASEGT. The CDR3 is 11 amino acids. V was pared by 4 bases and J by 7 bases, with 5 bases between. Written as DNA, the CDR3 is TGTGCCAGCAGTGGAAACCAGCCCCAGCATTTT. It encodes CASSGNQPQHF.

This rearrangement joins TRBV5-1 to TRBJ2-1; D gene ambiguous. This CDR3 has 15 amino acids. Trimming cost V 7 bases and J 0 bases, with 14 bases left between them. Germline V gene lookup returns CDR1 SGHRS and CDR2 YFSETQ. CDR3 nucleotide sequence: TGCGCCAGCCGACCAAACTTGAACTCCTACAATGAGCAGTTCTTC. Protein sequence: CASRPNLNSYNEQFF.

V gene TRBV12-5 combines with J gene TRBJ2-7, with D possibly TRBD2 on 5 matching bases. Germline V gives CDR1 LGHNT, CDR2 FRNRAP. This CDR3 contains 15 residues. V lost 1 base, J lost 3 bases, and 13 bases lay in between. The CDR3 loop is CASGLAGLPNYEQYF. For the CDR3, the DNA is TGTGCTAGTGGTTTGGCCGGACTGCCGAACTACGAGCAGTACTTC.

This clone appeared a single time. The chain couples TRBV5-1 to TRBJ1-1; the D gene is possibly TRBD1 (5 bases). V lost 0 bases and J 0 bases, leaving 9 bases between the germline ends. This CDR3 contains 15 residues. Germline V CDR1 and CDR2: SGHRS, YFSETQ. Here the CDR3 reads CASSLGPRVNTEAFF. The CDR3 DNA sequence: TGCGCCAGCAGCTTGGGGCCCAGGGTGAACACTGAAGCTTTCTTT.

The J gene is TRBJ2-3, the V gene TRBV6-6; no clear D. Per germline, CDR1 MNHNY and CDR2 SVGAGI (reference sequence). CDR3 length equals 13 residues. The V end lost 5 bases, the J end lost 3 bases, and 9 bases lay between the germline ends. CDR3 in DNA: TGTGCCAGCAGTAACGAGTGGACAGATACGCAGTATTTT. Encoded protein: CASSNEWTDTQYF.

The J gene is TRBJ2-1, the V gene TRBV5-4; 9 bases match TRBD2. V lost 3 bases to trimming and J lost 4 bases; unmatched junction nucleotides: 5. The length of the CDR3 is 15 residues. CDR1 is SGHNT and CDR2 is YYREEE in the germline V gene (reference sequence). The CDR3 DNA sequence: TGTGCCAGCAGCTCCGCGGGGGGGGCATACAATGAGCAGTTCTTC. It encodes CASSSAGGAYNEQFF.

This clone has only one observation. CDR3 DNA sequence: TGTGCCAGCAGTGAAGGATGGGTCAAGGGGGACAGGGGGCGAGAAAATCAGCCCCAGCATTTT. Encoded protein: CASSEGWVKGDRGRENQPQHF. The chain recombines TRBV6-1 with TRBJ1-5, with 12 positions matching TRBD1. The germline CDR1 and CDR2 sequences are MNHNS and SASEGT. V was clipped by 1 base and J by 4 bases; unmatched bases: 17. The CDR3 has 21 amino acids.

This clone is a singleton in its sample. CDR3 in amino acids: CASSPPRSQRETQYF. CDR3 nucleotides: TGTGCCAGCAGCCCTCCGAGGAGCCAGAGGGAGACCCAGTACTTC. The chain combines TRBV7-8 with TRBJ2-5; D gene uncertain. V gave up 5 bases and J gave up 5 bases, with 18 bases separating them. CDR3 size: 15 residues. CDR1 and CDR2 (germline): SGHVS, FQNEAQ. Using reference TRBV7-8 and TRBJ2-5 for the parts outside the CDR3, the full variable domain is GAGVSQSPRYKVAKRGQDVALRCDPISGHVSLFWYQQALGQGPEFLTYFQNEAQLDKSGLPSDRFFAERPEGSVSTLKIQRTQQEDSAVYLCASSPPRSQRETQYFGPGTRLLVL.

V is TRBV6-4 and J is TRBJ2-1; the D gene is possibly TRBD2 (6 bases). This CDR3 contains 15 residues. The germline V gene encodes CDR1 MRHNA and CDR2 SNTAGT. V was shortened by 2 bases and J by 5 bases, with 13 bases between the two germline ends. Written as DNA, the CDR3 is TGTGCCAGCAGTGACCTTGCGGGACTCAACAATGAGCAGTTCTTC. The encoded protein is CASSDLAGLNNEQFF.

The V gene is TRBV19, the J gene TRBJ2-7; 9 bases line up with TRBD1. Germline CDR1 and CDR2: LNHDA and SQIVND (reference sequence). The CDR3 loop spans 14 amino acids. With V trimmed by 5 bases and J by 3 bases, 5 bases remained unmatched. CDR3 sequence reads: CASSSTGGIYEQYF. CDR3 coding DNA: TGTGCCAGTAGTTCTACAGGGGGCATCTACGAGCAGTACTTC.

The chain joins TRBV6-5 to TRBJ1-2, with TRBD1 matching 8 bases. CDR3 size: 13 residues. V dropped 5 bases and J dropped 8; count of bases not matched to a gene: 7. The germline gives CDR1 MNHEY, CDR2 SVGAGI. As DNA, the CDR3 is TGTGCCAGCAGTACTGGGACAGGTGGAGGCTACACCTTC. Encoded protein: CASSTGTGGGYTF.

V usage is TRBV18 and J usage is TRBJ2-7; 7 bases are a match to TRBD1. V dropped 5 bases and J dropped 1; count of bases not matched to a gene: 2. The CDR3 has 13 amino acids. Germline V CDR1 and CDR2: KGHSH, LQKENI. The CDR3 region is CASSSGQSYEQYF. Written as DNA, the CDR3 is TGTGCCAGCTCATCGGGACAGTCCTACGAGCAGTACTTC.

This clone was counted only a few times. The chain joins TRBV9 to TRBJ1-3, with a possible D match to TRBD1 (6 bases). The CDR3 is made up of 15 amino acids. V gave up 3 bases and J gave up 0 bases, with 10 bases separating them. Germline-derived CDR1 and CDR2 are SGDLS and YYNGEE. CDR3: CASSDQGLSGNTIYF. CDR3 coding DNA: TGTGCCAGCAGCGATCAGGGGCTCTCTGGAAACACCATATATTTT.

This clone is a singleton in its sample. V is TRBV2 and J is TRBJ1-5; 8 nucleotides agree with TRBD1. Looked up from germline, CDR1 is SNHLY and CDR2 is FYNNEI. The CDR3 is 15 residues long. With V trimmed by 7 bases and J by 4 bases, 9 bases remained unmatched. CDR3 DNA sequence: TGTGCCAGCACCCCCCGGACAGGGAGAAATCAGCCCCAGCATTTT. It codes for CASTPRTGRNQPQHF. The full variable domain, in which reference TRBV2 and TRBJ1-5 provide the parts outside the CDR3, is EPEVTQTPSHQVTQMGQEVILRCVPISNHLYFYWYRQILGQKVEFLVSFYNNEISEKSEIFDDQFSVERPDGSNFTLKIRSTKLEDSAMYFCASTPRTGRNQPQHFGDGTRLSIL.

This sequence joins TRBV2 and TRBJ1-3; D gene unclear. The CDR3 is 11 residues long. Germline V lookup: CDR1 SNHLY, CDR2 FYNNEI. The V and J ends lost 6 bases and 6 bases respectively, with 6 bases between them. CDR3 nucleotide sequence: TGTGCCAGCAGCGCGCAAAACACCATATATTTT. The encoded protein is CASSAQNTIYF.